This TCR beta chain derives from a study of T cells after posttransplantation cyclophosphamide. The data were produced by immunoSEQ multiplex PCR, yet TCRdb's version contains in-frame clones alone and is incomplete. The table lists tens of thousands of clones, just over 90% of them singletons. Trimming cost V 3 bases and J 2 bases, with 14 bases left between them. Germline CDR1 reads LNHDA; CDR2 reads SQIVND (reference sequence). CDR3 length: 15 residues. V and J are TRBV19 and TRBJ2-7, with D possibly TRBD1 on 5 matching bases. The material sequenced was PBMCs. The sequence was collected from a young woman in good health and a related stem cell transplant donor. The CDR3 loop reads CASSIPGRVPYEQYF. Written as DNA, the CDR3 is TGTGCCAGTAGTATTCCGGGCAGGGTACCCTACGAGCAGTACTTC.